Listed below are T cell receptor beta chains from one sample, sequenced in a study of human T cells and chemical hapten exposure. In TCRdb, the RACE reads were re-called with MiXCR into one record per CDR3 protein. The repertoire includes over 75,000 distinct CDR3 sequences, under 9% of them detected once, and approximately 1.5% sits in the top ten. Specimen: whole blood, collected in connection with sensitization to the hapten diphenylcyclopropenone (DPC). These receptors all come from a woman in her twenties or thirties with alopecia areata. Some clones in this sample may be carry-over from other donors' samples. CDR3s include the opening cysteine and the closing phenylalanine or tryptophan. The D gene is left open where the match is weak. A row's size may be missing; if present it is once, few, many or a size class.

v_call	d_call	j_call	clone_size	cdr3_aa	cdr3_nt
TRBV3-1	NA	TRBJ1-6	few	CASSPNMGGGNSPLHF	TGTGCCAGCAGCCCTAACATGGGGGGAGGGAATTCACCCCTCCACTTT
TRBV27	NA	TRBJ2-4	many	CASKPTIAKNIQYF	TGTGCCAGCAAGCCCACAATAGCCAAAAACATTCAGTACTTC
TRBV20-1	NA	TRBJ2-5	many	CSARVSKSVIPGHQETQYF	TGCAGTGCTAGAGTTTCAAAAAGTGTTATACCGGGACACCAAGAGACCCAGTACTTC
TRBV30	NA	TRBJ1-1	many	CAWSVDVWAFF	TGTGCCTGGAGTGTCGACGTGTGGGCTTTCTTT
TRBV6-6	TRBD1	TRBJ2-5	few	CASSYSTGWQPETQYF	TGTGCCAGCAGTTACTCGACAGGGTGGCAGCCGGAGACCCAGTACTTC
TRBV2	TRBD1	TRBJ2-3	NA	CASSGDRGWSTDTQYF	TGTGCCAGCAGTGGTGACAGGGGATGGAGCACAGATACGCAGTATTTT
TRBV2	NA	TRBJ2-1	NA	CASIPWGAYNEQFF	TGTGCCAGCATTCCGTGGGGGGCCTACAATGAGCAGTTCTTC
TRBV6-6	TRBD1	TRBJ2-3	few	CASKQGTRTDTQYF	TGTGCCAGCAAACAGGGGACCCGCACAGATACGCAGTATTTT
TRBV7-2	TRBD1	TRBJ1-4	many	CASSSTGVYEKLFF	TGTGCCAGCAGCTCCACAGGGGTCTATGAAAAACTGTTTTTT
TRBV6-6	NA	TRBJ1-5	many	CASSQGEGQPQHF	TGTGCCAGCAGCCAGGGAGAGGGGCAGCCCCAGCATTTT
TRBV6-6	TRBD1	TRBJ1-1	many	CASSGRTGPTEAFF	TGTGCCAGCAGTGGAAGGACAGGGCCCACTGAAGCTTTCTTT
TRBV3-1	NA	TRBJ2-3	many	CASSQSGGDTQYF	TGTGCCAGCAGCCAATCCGGCGGGGATACGCAGTATTTT
TRBV3-1	NA	TRBJ1-6	NA	CASSQGDKLYSPLHF	TGTGCCAGCAGCCAAGGGGACAAGCTGTATTCACCCCTCCACTTT
TRBV14	TRBD1	TRBJ1-1	many	CASSQRTGGEAFF	TGTGCCAGCAGCCAACGGACAGGGGGTGAAGCTTTCTTT
TRBV7-2	TRBD1	TRBJ1-5	NA	CASSLVSSGTGSNQPQHF	TGTGCCAGCAGCTTAGTCTCATCGGGGACAGGGAGCAATCAGCCCCAGCATTTT
TRBV20-1	NA	TRBJ2-6	few	CSARLTGDPSGANVLTF	TGCAGTGCTAGATTGACAGGTGACCCCTCTGGGGCCAACGTCCTGACTTTC
TRBV6-2/TRBV6-3	NA	TRBJ1-1	many	CASSYSIRVNTEAFF	TGTGCCAGCAGTTACTCGATCAGGGTGAACACTGAAGCTTTCTTT
TRBV6-5	NA	TRBJ1-1	few	CASSYSIGTQNTEAFF	TGTGCCAGCAGTTACTCGATAGGGACACAGAACACTGAAGCTTTCTTT
TRBV20-1	TRBD1	TRBJ1-4	NA	CSAIPGQRNEKLFF	TGCAGTGCTATTCCGGGACAGAGAAATGAAAAACTGTTTTTT
TRBV7-2	TRBD1	TRBJ1-3	few	CASSLQGVAGNTIYF	TGTGCCAGCAGCCTACAGGGGGTCGCGGGAAACACCATATATTTT
TRBV18	NA	TRBJ1-1	few	CASSPPEEGVAFF	TGTGCCAGCTCACCACCGGAGGAAGGGGTAGCTTTCTTT
TRBV30	TRBD1	TRBJ2-5	many	CAWSGQDGGETQYF	TGTGCCTGGAGCGGACAGGATGGGGGAGAGACCCAGTACTTC
TRBV5-6	TRBD2	TRBJ2-7	many	CASSLDGGGLSYEQYF	TGTGCCAGCAGCTTGGACGGGGGGGGCCTCTCCTACGAGCAGTACTTC
TRBV20-1	NA	TRBJ1-2	many	CSAFFGTSYGYTF	TGCAGTGCTTTTTTTGGCACTTCATATGGCTACACCTTC
TRBV27	TRBD1	TRBJ1-1	few	CASSLVAGGYTEAFF	TGTGCCAGCAGTTTGGTGGCAGGGGGCTACACTGAAGCTTTCTTT
TRBV3-1	NA	TRBJ2-3	few	CASSQYERRDTSTDTQYF	TGTGCCAGCAGCCAATACGAACGCCGGGACACCAGCACAGATACGCAGTATTTT
TRBV7-2	NA	TRBJ1-2	few	CASSLQGMNYGYTF	TGTGCCAGCAGCTTACAGGGGATGAACTATGGCTACACCTTC
TRBV20-1	NA	TRBJ2-7	many	CSAQYGGVLFLEQYF	TGCAGTGCCCAGTACGGAGGAGTACTTTTCCTCGAGCAGTACTTC
TRBV11-2	TRBD1	TRBJ1-2	NA	CASSPAGTGANYGYTF	TGTGCCAGCAGCCCCGCAGGGACAGGCGCTAACTATGGCTACACCTTC
TRBV19	NA	TRBJ2-2	NA	CASSMLTGPDTGELFF	TGTGCCAGTAGTATGTTGACGGGCCCAGACACCGGGGAGCTGTTTTTT
TRBV11-1	NA	TRBJ2-3	NA	CASSLRDTQYF	TGTGCCAGCAGCTTGAGGGATACGCAGTATTTT
TRBV12-3/TRBV12-4	NA	TRBJ1-2	few	CASSDRYGYTF	TGTGCCAGCAGTGACAGATATGGCTACACCTTC
TRBV25-1	NA	TRBJ2-1	many	CATRPASSYNEQFF	TGTGCCACAAGGCCAGCGAGCTCCTACAATGAGCAGTTCTTC
TRBV6-2/TRBV6-3	NA	TRBJ1-2	many	CASSTQHMDRYNAANYGYTF	TGTGCCAGCAGCACCCAACATATGGACAGATACAACGCAGCTAACTATGGCTACACCTTC
TRBV19	NA	TRBJ1-1	few	CASSFSPYTNTEAFF	TGTGCCAGTAGTTTTTCCCCCTATACGAACACTGAAGCTTTCTTT
TRBV15	NA	TRBJ2-7	many	CATSKMGYEQYF	TGTGCCACCAGCAAGATGGGGTACGAGCAGTACTTC
TRBV9	TRBD2	TRBJ2-1	many	CASTPSGGAYNEQFF	TGTGCCAGCACCCCTAGCGGGGGGGCCTACAATGAGCAGTTCTTC
TRBV18	NA	TRBJ1-2	many	CASSPTGGVHYGYTF	TGTGCCAGCTCACCGACCGGGGGGGTACACTATGGCTACACCTTC
TRBV20-1	NA	TRBJ2-5	many	CSAGTWSGETQYF	TGCAGTGCGGGGACCTGGTCGGGGGAGACCCAGTACTTC
TRBV20-1	NA	TRBJ1-2	many	CSARKGSYGYTF	TGCAGTGCTAGAAAAGGGTCTTATGGCTACACCTTC
TRBV2	NA	TRBJ1-5	many	CASSTQAAGTSSQPQHF	TGTGCCAGCAGTACCCAGGCGGCCGGGACATCTTCTCAGCCCCAGCATTTT
TRBV3-1	NA	TRBJ1-1	many	CASSQVRQNTEAFF	TGTGCCAGCAGCCAAGTCCGCCAGAACACTGAAGCTTTCTTT